The sequence of this TCR beta chain was determined in a study of T-cell memory formation after mild COVID-19. The J segment lost 9 bases and the V segment lost 1 base, leaving 4 bases of the junction unmatched. Germline CDR1 is SGHDN and CDR2 is FVKESK. The CDR3 sequence is 13 residues long. TCR alpha and TCR beta cDNA libraries carrying sample barcodes and UMIs came from 5'RACE with constant-segment primers. TCRdb ran MiXCR on the 5' RACE reads and lists one entry per CDR3 protein. This table holds around 530,000 distinct CDR3 sequences, about 22% found once. The sequence was collected from an adult woman who had mild COVID-19 (a few samples of this study predate the infection). Cell type and time point are not known. J is TRBJ1-2 and V is TRBV14, with 8 bases that match TRBD1. The sample comprised PBMCs or a T cell subset sorted from them (not recorded which). The CDR3 loop reads CASSQGRGRSYTF. CDR3 in DNA: TGTGCCAGCAGCCAAGGCAGGGGGCGAAGCTACACCTTC. Full variable domain (outside the CDR3, taken from reference TRBV14 and TRBJ1-2): EAGVTQFPSHSVIEKGQTVTLRCDPISGHDNLYWYRRVMGKEIKFLLHFVKESKQDESGMPNNRFLAERTGGTYSTLKVQPAELEDSGVYFCASSQGRGRSYTFGSGTRLTVV.